Following are 32 T cell receptor beta chains from one sample sequenced in a study of cytomegalovirus exposure and HLA in healthy donors. PCR employed 60 Vbeta and 13 Jbeta primers. TCRdb's table, derived via immunoSEQ multiplex PCR, lists solely in-frame clones and lacks some. Counted here are 110,000 or so clones, about 64% occurring once; the ten biggest clones make up about 8.5%. Material: PBMCs. All receptors come from a young man in good health and CMV-seropositive.

V gene TRBV5-1 combines with J gene TRBJ2-1, with a tentative D call TRBD2 (5 bases). This CDR3 comprises 13 residues. V was trimmed by 0 bases and J by 10 bases, leaving 11 bases between them. Germline-derived CDR1 and CDR2 are SGHRS and YFSETQ. DNA of the CDR3: TGCGCCAGCAGCTTGGCCGGGGTGCAGGAGCAGTTCTTC. This translates into CASSLAGVQEQFF.

The count of this clone is one. The chain is built from TRBV6-5 and TRBJ1-2, with 10 bases fitting TRBD1. CDR1 is MNHEY, CDR2 SVGAGI, per germline. This CDR3 spans 13 amino acids. Trimming at V came to 10 bases and at J to 7 bases, leaving 9 bases not matched to a gene. In DNA, the CDR3 is TGTGCCACCACTGACAGGGGGCAGGGTGGCTACACCTTC. Encoded protein: CATTDRGQGGYTF.

The chain links TRBV7-9 to TRBJ1-1; the D is unclear. The CDR3 covers 11 residues. Deletions cut 2 bases from V and 11 bases from J, with 9 bases between. Germline CDR1 and CDR2: SEHNR and FQNEAQ (reference sequence). This CDR3 is CASSLLADAFF. The CDR3 nucleotides are TGTGCCAGCAGCTTACTAGCGGACGCTTTCTTT.

The gene calls are TRBV5-1 and TRBJ2-2, with 7 bases lining up with TRBD1. Per germline, CDR1 SGHRS and CDR2 YFSETQ. With V trimmed by 6 bases and J by 3 bases, 2 bases remained unmatched. This CDR3 region has 13 residues. The CDR3 coding sequence is TGCGCCAGCACAGGACAGGACACCGGGGAGCTGTTTTTT. Translation gives CASTGQDTGELFF. The full variable domain, with the rest looked up from reference TRBV5-1 and TRBJ2-2, is KAGVTQTPRYLIKTRGQQVTLSCSPISGHRSVSWYQQTPGQGLQFLFEYFSETQRNKGNFPGRFSGRQFSNSRSEMNVSTLELGDSALYLCASTGQDTGELFFGEGSRLTVL.

The CDR3 DNA sequence: TGTGCCAGCAGCTTCGGACTAGGGGGTATCCAAGAGACCCAGTACTTC. It yields the protein CASSFGLGGIQETQYF. V gene TRBV5-6 combines with J gene TRBJ2-5, with D possibly TRBD2 on 7 matching bases. The CDR3 runs to 16 residues. Deletions cut 2 bases from V and 1 base from J, with 15 bases between. Germline CDR1 is SGHDT and CDR2 is YYEEEE.

This clone occurred a few times. V usage is TRBV9 and J usage is TRBJ2-3; D is uncertain. Germline V CDR1 and CDR2: SGDLS, YYNGEE. The length of the CDR3 is 13 residues. V was pared by 2 bases and J by 4 bases, with 8 bases between. CDR3 loop: CASSVLSADTQYF. Here the CDR3 DNA reads TGTGCCAGCAGCGTCCTTTCGGCAGATACGCAGTATTTT.

The chain is built from TRBV30 and TRBJ2-3; TRBD1 matches 10 bases. From germline, CDR1 is GTSNPN and CDR2 SVGIG (reference sequence). The CDR3 loop spans 16 amino acids. J was trimmed by 5 bases and V by 3 bases; bases with no gene match: 11. DNA of the CDR3: TGTGCCTGGAGCGCAGACAGGGGGCGCCAGGGAGATACGCAGTATTTT. This translates into CAWSADRGRQGDTQYF. The variable domain in full, with the rest retrieved from reference TRBV30 and TRBJ2-3, is SQTIHQWPATLVQPVGSPLSLECTVEGTSNPNLYWYRQAAGRGLQLLFYSVGIGQISSEVPQNLSASRPQDRQFILSSKKLLLSDSGFYLCAWSADRGRQGDTQYFGPGTRLTVL.

The chain is built from TRBV6-1 and TRBJ2-2; D is possibly TRBD2 (6 bases). Germline V gene lookup returns CDR1 MNHNS and CDR2 SASEGT. The CDR3 has 15 amino acids. The V end lost 4 bases, the J end lost 4 bases, and 13 bases lay between the germline ends. The chain's CDR3 is CASSGAAGPTGELFF. CDR3 DNA sequence: TGTGCCAGCAGTGGGGCTGCGGGGCCCACCGGGGAGCTGTTTTTT.

This clone showed up just a few times. V and J are TRBV7-9 and TRBJ2-7; 15 positions agree with TRBD2. Unmatched junction bases numbered 3, after V lost 4 bases and J lost 2 bases. Per the germline V gene, CDR1 is SEHNR and CDR2 is FQNEAQ (reference sequence). The CDR3 has 16 amino acids. For the CDR3, the DNA is TGTGCCAGCAGCTCGGGACTAGCGGGGGGCCCCTACGAGCAGTACTTC. As protein: CASSSGLAGGPYEQYF.

This clone was recorded once. The rearrangement joins TRBV6-1 to TRBJ1-6, with 9 bases lining up with TRBD1. The CDR3 runs to 15 residues. Trimming took 5 bases from V and 7 from J; bases not matched to a gene: 6. Germline V gene lookup returns CDR1 MNHNS and CDR2 SASEGT. CDR3 coding DNA: TGTGCCAGCAGTAAAGACACAGGGGGCAATTCACCCCTCCACTTT. It yields the protein CASSKDTGGNSPLHF.

This chain joins TRBV28 and TRBJ2-7, with D tentatively TRBD1 (5 bases). This CDR3 contains 14 residues. V was trimmed by 3 bases and J by 5 bases, leaving 14 bases between them. Per the germline V gene, CDR1 is MDHEN and CDR2 is SYDVKM. In nucleotides, the CDR3 is TGTGCCAGCAGTTTTGAGCCCAGGGTCCACGAGCAGTACTTC. Its translation is CASSFEPRVHEQYF.

The chain uses TRBV27 and TRBJ2-3; maybe TRBD2 (6 bases). Germline lookup yields CDR1 MNHEY and CDR2 SMNVEV (reference sequence). This CDR3 has 16 residues. Trimming left V 3 bases short and J 4 bases short, with 17 bases between. The CDR3 reads CASSFVSRGRSDTQYF. The CDR3 DNA follows: TGTGCCAGCAGTTTTGTAAGCCGGGGGAGGTCAGATACGCAGTATTTT.

There are a few counts of this clone. The genes are TRBV5-1 and TRBJ2-3; a weak D match, TRBD2 (6 bases). Germline V gene data show CDR1 as SGHRS and CDR2 as YFSETQ. The CDR3 length is 14 residues. V dropped 4 bases and J dropped 4 bases, with 13 bases sitting between them. DNA of the CDR3: TGCGCCAGCAGCCCTCGCGCGGGGCCAGATACGCAGTATTTT. Its protein product is CASSPRAGPDTQYF.

In its sample, this clone was seen once. V usage is TRBV11-2 and J usage is TRBJ2-2; a weak D match, TRBD1 (6 bases). This CDR3 has 13 amino acids. Germline CDR1 SGHAT, CDR2 FQNNGV. V lost 5 bases and J 4 bases, leaving 8 bases between the germline ends. CDR3 in amino acids: CASSGQSTGELFF. The CDR3 nucleotides are TGTGCCAGCAGCGGACAGTCCACCGGGGAGCTGTTTTTT.

The rearrangement joins TRBV18 to TRBJ2-5; the match to TRBD1 covers 8 bases. The CDR3 sequence is 14 residues long. Germline V gene data show CDR1 as KGHSH and CDR2 as LQKENI. The junction had 4 bases not matched to a gene; V was cut back by 2 bases and J by 5 bases. Here the CDR3 DNA reads TGTGCCAGCTCACCAGGCAGGGGGCGCGAGACCCAGTACTTC. It yields the protein CASSPGRGRETQYF.

The chain carries TRBV5-8 and TRBJ2-2; D not certain. The V and J ends lost 4 bases and 3 bases respectively, with 16 bases between them. Germline V lookup: CDR1 SGHTS, CDR2 YDEGEE. This CDR3 spans 16 amino acids. The DNA of the CDR3 is TGTGCCAGCAGCCCCGGAACTGGGCAGCACACCGGGGAGCTGTTTTTT. It yields the protein CASSPGTGQHTGELFF.

V is TRBV6-5 and J is TRBJ1-2; TRBD1 is a possible D gene (5 bases). The V end was cut by 0 bases, the J end by 6 bases, with 17 bases between. Germline V lookup: CDR1 MNHEY, CDR2 SVGAGI. There are 16 residues in the CDR3. CDR3 region: CASSYSILGGSNGYTF. The CDR3 DNA reads TGTGCCAGCAGTTACTCGATTCTCGGGGGATCGAATGGCTACACCTTC.

In nucleotides, the CDR3 is TGCGCCAGCAGCTTGTTACAGGGGGCGGATAATTCACCCCTCCACTTT. Encoded protein: CASSLLQGADNSPLHF. V is TRBV5-1 and J is TRBJ1-6, with 9 bases that match TRBD1. This CDR3 comprises 16 residues. Germline assignment: CDR1 SGHRS and CDR2 YFSETQ. J lost 5 bases, V lost 1 base, and 4 bases had no gene match.

Remarks on this clone: This is likely a read error, given that the CDR3 carries no conserved phenylalanine or tryptophan at its end. It is unclear where the CDR3 begins or ends on the DNA, so no DNA is shown, and the CDR3 is as TCRdb lists it. The chain employs TRBV7-9 and TRBJ2-4; no check of the table's D call, TRBD1, against the DNA was made. The CDR3 spans 13 amino acids, including both terminal residues. From germline, CDR1 is SEHNR and CDR2 FQNEAQ (reference sequence). The CDR3 sequence: CASSRAGGQGTKV.

The V gene is TRBV28, the J gene TRBJ2-4; 10 bases map to TRBD1. Germline V CDR1 and CDR2: MDHEN, SYDVKM. Germline trimming cut 11 bases from V and 1 base from J; bases unmatched to any gene: 8. The CDR3 sequence is 15 residues long. Here the CDR3 reads CAGSRQGAAKNIQYF. The CDR3, as DNA: TGTGCCGGGAGTAGACAGGGGGCGGCCAAAAACATTCAGTACTTC.

This chain uses TRBV5-6 with TRBJ1-6; 9 nucleotides line up with TRBD1. The CDR3 spans 17 residues. Trimming cost V 4 bases and J 7 bases; bases outside gene matches: 12. Germline V CDR1 and CDR2: SGHDT, YYEEEE. CDR3 sequence: CASSRPRDRAPNSPLHF. The CDR3 region has the DNA TGTGCCAGCAGCCGCCCCCGGGACAGGGCCCCCAATTCACCCCTCCACTTT.

The rearrangement uses TRBV19 and TRBJ1-2, with a tentative D call TRBD1 (5 bases). V was pared by 3 bases and J by 6 bases, with 26 bases between. Germline loops: CDR1 LNHDA, CDR2 SQIVND (reference sequence). The CDR3 has 18 amino acids. The CDR3 loop is CASSIGTGGSWADDGYTF. As DNA, the CDR3 is TGTGCCAGTAGTATTGGGACCGGGGGATCTTGGGCCGACGATGGCTACACCTTC.

This clone was recorded a few times. The CDR3 protein is CASSFGTQTGELFF. The CDR3 DNA sequence: TGCGCCAGCAGCTTCGGGACACAAACCGGGGAGCTGTTTTTT. The chain has TRBV5-1 and TRBJ2-2, with D perhaps TRBD1 (6 bases). The V gene's germline CDR1 is SGHRS and CDR2 YFSETQ. The CDR3 has 14 residues. Trimming cost V 2 bases and J 5 bases, with 10 bases left between them.

The rearrangement joins TRBV7-9 to TRBJ2-7; D may be TRBD1 (6 bases). The germline CDR1 and CDR2 sequences are SEHNR and FQNEAQ (reference sequence). The CDR3 sequence is 15 residues long. The V and J ends lost 1 base and 5 bases respectively, with 15 bases between them. In nucleotides, the CDR3 is TGTGCCAGCAGCTTAGGGGGATGGGGGCTCGACGAGCAGTACTTC. Translated: CASSLGGWGLDEQYF.

The chain couples TRBV5-4 to TRBJ2-1; 9 positions match TRBD1. The CDR3 contains 15 residues. CDR1 is SGHNT and CDR2 is YYREEE in the germline V gene (reference sequence). The V and J ends lost 4 bases and 2 bases, in that order; junction bases with no gene match: 4. Here the CDR3 reads CASSIQGAPYNEQFF. The CDR3 nucleotides read TGTGCCAGCAGCATACAGGGGGCCCCCTACAATGAGCAGTTCTTC.

The genes are TRBV5-6 and TRBJ2-1; weak D call: TRBD1 (5 bases). The V end lost 4 bases, the J end lost 0 bases, and 14 bases lay between the germline ends. Germline V gene lookup returns CDR1 SGHDT and CDR2 YYEEEE. The CDR3 is 16 residues long. The CDR3 reads CASSPRWTLSYNEQFF. CDR3 in DNA: TGTGCCAGCAGCCCCCGGTGGACACTCTCCTACAATGAGCAGTTCTTC.

The genes are TRBV5-6 and TRBJ1-1; TRBD1 might be the D (6 bases). Germline V gives CDR1 SGHDT, CDR2 YYEEEE. V lost 4 bases, J lost 0 bases, and 16 bases lay in between. The CDR3 runs to 16 residues. CDR3 sequence: CASSPRGQLMNTEAFF. In nucleotides, the CDR3 is TGTGCCAGCAGCCCGCGAGGACAGTTAATGAACACTGAAGCTTTCTTT.

This clone was detected only a few times. The chain has TRBV7-2 and TRBJ2-4, with a weak D call TRBD1 (5 bases). V lost 6 bases to trimming and J lost 7 bases, with 13 bases between them. Germline V gene lookup returns CDR1 SGHTA and CDR2 FQGNSA. This CDR3 region has 13 residues. The CDR3: CASSSAGRNIQYF. DNA for the CDR3: TGTGCCAGCAGTTCGGCAGGGCGCAACATTCAGTACTTC.

The chain links TRBV6-5 to TRBJ1-1; D may be TRBD1 (6 bases). Per the germline V gene, CDR1 is MNHEY and CDR2 is SVGAGI. V was shortened by 0 bases and J by 5 bases, with 7 bases between the two germline ends. The CDR3 is 13 residues long. CDR3 DNA: TGTGCCAGCAGTTACTCCGGGACAACTGAAGCTTTCTTT. Protein product: CASSYSGTTEAFF.

V and J are TRBV20-1 and TRBJ1-1, with D possibly matching TRBD1 (6 bases). The CDR3 is made up of 11 amino acids. CDR1 and CDR2 from the germline V gene are DFQATT and SNEGSKA (reference sequence). V was clipped by 6 bases and J by 4 bases, with 9 bases between them. The CDR3 DNA reads as TGCAGTGCCCTGGACAGCACTGAAGCTTTCTTT. Translated: CSALDSTEAFF.

This clone was seen more than once but under ten times. V usage is TRBV7-6 and J usage is TRBJ2-5; D gene uncertain. Matching the DNA end better, TRBJ2-7 makes the J call doubtful. The germline gives CDR1 SGHVS, CDR2 FNYEAQ. The CDR3 has 12 residues. The CDR3 region is CASSSWDYEQYF. CDR3 bases: TGTGCCAGCAGCTCGTGGGACTACGAGCAGTACTTC.

The J gene is TRBJ1-6, the V gene TRBV2, with 7 bases fitting TRBD1. With V trimmed by 5 bases and J by 6 bases, 7 bases remained unmatched. This CDR3 spans 15 amino acids. In germline, CDR1 is SNHLY, CDR2 FYNNEI. CDR3 coding DNA: TGTGCCAGCAGTCGTGGGACAGTGGGTAATTCACCCCTCCACTTT. Translation: CASSRGTVGNSPLHF.